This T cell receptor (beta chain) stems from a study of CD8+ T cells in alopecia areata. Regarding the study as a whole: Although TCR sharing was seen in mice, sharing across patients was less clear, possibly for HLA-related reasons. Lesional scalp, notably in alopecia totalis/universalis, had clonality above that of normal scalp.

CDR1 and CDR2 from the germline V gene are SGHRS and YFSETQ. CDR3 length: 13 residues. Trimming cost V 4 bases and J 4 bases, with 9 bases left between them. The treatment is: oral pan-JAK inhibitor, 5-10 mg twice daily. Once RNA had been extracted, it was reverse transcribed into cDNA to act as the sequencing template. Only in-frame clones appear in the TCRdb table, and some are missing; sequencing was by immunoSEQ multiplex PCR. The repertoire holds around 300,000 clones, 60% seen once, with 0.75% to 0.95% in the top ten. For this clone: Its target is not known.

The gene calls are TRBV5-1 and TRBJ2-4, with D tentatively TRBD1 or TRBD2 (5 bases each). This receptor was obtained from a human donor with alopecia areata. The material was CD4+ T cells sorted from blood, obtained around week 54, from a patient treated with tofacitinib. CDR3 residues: CASSRDGKNIQYF. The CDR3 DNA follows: TGCGCCAGCAGCCGGGACGGGAAAAACATTCAGTACTTC.